The 9 T cell receptor beta chains listed next were all sequenced from one sample in a study of follicular helper T cells after annual influenza vaccination. The table came from immunoSEQ multiplex PCR; TCRdb's copy has only in-frame clones and leaves some out. This sample has approximately 11,000 clones, with roughly 80% found just once. This sample comprised CXCR5- memory CD4+ T cells sorted from blood, obtained 6 weeks after influenza vaccination. The source of these receptors is an adult who received the influenza vaccine.

The chain links TRBV9 to TRBJ2-1, with TRBD2 matching over 10 bases. The germline gives CDR1 SGDLS, CDR2 YYNGEE. V shed 4 bases, J shed 0 bases, and the junction held 4 bases outside the gene matches. There are 16 residues in the CDR3. The CDR3 here is CASSLSGGASYNEQFF. In nucleotides, the CDR3 is TGTGCCAGCAGCTTGAGCGGGGGGGCCTCCTACAATGAGCAGTTCTTC.

The chain joins TRBV7-6 to TRBJ2-5; no clear D. Trimming took 1 base from V and 11 from J, leaving 14 bases between them. Germline assignment: CDR1 SGHVS and CDR2 FNYEAQ. The CDR3 spans 13 residues. In DNA form, the CDR3 reads TGTGCCAGCAGCTTAGGACACTTTAAAGAGCAGTACTTC. The encoded protein is CASSLGHFKEQYF. The complete variable domain, with remaining parts taken from reference TRBV7-6 and TRBJ2-5, reads GAGVSQSPRYKVTKRGQDVALRCDPISGHVSLYWYRQALGQGPEFLTYFNYEAQQDKSGLPNDRFSAERPEGSISTLTIQRTEQRDSAMYRCASSLGHFKEQYFGPGTRLLVL.

The rearrangement links TRBV10-2 to TRBJ1-2; D possibly corresponds to TRBD1 (6 bases). Germline V gene lookup returns CDR1 WSHSY and CDR2 SAAADI. There are 12 residues in the CDR3. Deletions cut 5 bases from V and 4 bases from J, with 8 bases between. Here the CDR3 reads CASSPDSYGYTF. CDR3 sequence (DNA): TGCGCCAGCAGTCCGGACAGCTATGGCTACACCTTC.

The V and J genes are TRBV30 and TRBJ1-6; weak D call: TRBD1 (6 bases). This CDR3 has 14 residues. CDR1 and CDR2 (germline): GTSNPN, SVGIG (reference sequence). The V gene lost 4 bases and the J gene lost 7 bases, with 14 bases spanning the gap. CDR3 sequence reads: CAWNNRAGNSPLHF. As DNA, the CDR3 is TGTGCCTGGAATAACAGGGCTGGGAATTCACCCCTCCACTTT.

The sample holds one count of this clone. This sequence joins TRBV25-1 and TRBJ2-3, with TRBD1 identical over 10 bases. The CDR3 loop spans 15 amino acids. Germline loops: CDR1 MGHDK, CDR2 SYGVNS. V shed 5 bases, J shed 4 bases, and the junction held 6 bases outside the gene matches. This chain's CDR3 is CASSSRTGGSDTQYF. The CDR3 DNA follows: TGTGCCAGCAGTTCAAGGACAGGGGGGTCAGATACGCAGTATTTT. Variable domain in full (rest from reference TRBV25-1 and TRBJ2-3): EADIYQTPRYLVIGTGKKITLECSQTMGHDKMYWYQQDPGMELHLIHYSYGVNSTEKGDLSSESTVSRIRTEHFPLTLESARPSHTSQYLCASSSRTGGSDTQYFGPGTRLTVL.

The gene calls are TRBV25-1 and TRBJ1-4; 9 bases align to TRBD1. The CDR3 contains 15 residues. In germline, CDR1 is MGHDK, CDR2 SYGVNS. Trimming removed 4 bases from V and 8 bases from J; junction bases left unmatched: 8. The CDR3 reads CASSGGTGLREKLFF. In DNA form, the CDR3 reads TGTGCCAGCAGTGGGGGGACAGGGTTAAGGGAAAAACTGTTTTTT.

The chain links TRBV4-3 to TRBJ1-4; D is undetermined. Trimming pared 0 bases from V and 7 bases from J, leaving 12 bases between. Germline lookup yields CDR1 LGHNA and CDR2 YSLEER. The CDR3 has 15 amino acids. This CDR3 is CASSQDIAPGEKLFF. CDR3 coding DNA: TGCGCCAGCAGCCAAGATATTGCCCCGGGTGAAAAACTGTTTTTT.

The chain has TRBV19 and TRBJ1-5; unclear D gene. V lost 8 bases, J lost 4 bases, and 15 bases lay in between. Germline V gene sequence: CDR1 LNHDA, CDR2 SQIVND (reference sequence). The length of the CDR3 is 14 residues. Written as DNA, the CDR3 is TGTGCCAGTGGTCCGGTGAATCGGAATCAGCCCCAGCATTTT. This sequence encodes CASGPVNRNQPQHF.

The chain recombines TRBV5-1 with TRBJ2-3; D is possibly TRBD2 (5 bases). Germline loops: CDR1 SGHRS, CDR2 YFSETQ. This CDR3 spans 17 amino acids. The V end lost 0 bases, the J end lost 4 bases, and 18 bases lay between the germline ends. This CDR3 is CASSLASSLSSADTQYF. The CDR3 DNA follows: TGCGCCAGCAGCTTGGCTAGCTCCCTCTCCTCTGCAGATACGCAGTATTTT.